This is a list of T cell receptor beta chains from one sample in a study of spatial heterogeneity in lung cancer. TCRdb ran MiXCR on the 5' RACE reads and lists one entry per CDR3 protein. Here the sample spans around 4,200 distinct CDR3 sequences, around 10% being singletons. This specimen was lung tumor tissue, taken at surgery. These receptors all come from a female donor with early-stage non-small cell lung cancer. Each CDR3 is given with its conserved first and last residue. The D gene is left open where the match is weak. Clone size is given for some rows only: seen once, a few or many times, or a class if the clone is expanded.

j_call clone_size d_call v_call cdr3_aa cdr3_nt
TRBJ2-3 few TRBD1 TRBV6-2/TRBV6-3 CASSTGQTSTDTQYF TGTGCCAGCAGTACGGGACAGACTAGCACAGATACGCAGTATTTT
TRBJ2-5 medium-sized . TRBV19 CASSIEHPYQETQYF TGTGCCAGTAGTATAGAACACCCGTACCAAGAGACCCAGTACTTC
TRBJ2-7 . . TRBV20-1 CSARTSGYEQYF TGCAGTGCTAGGACTAGTGGATACGAGCAGTACTTC
TRBJ2-5 medium-sized . TRBV6-5 CASSRTEETQYF TGTGCCAGCAGCCGGACAGAAGAGACCCAGTACTTC
TRBJ2-1 medium-sized TRBD2 TRBV7-2 CASSLSSGGAWNEQFF TGTGCCAGCAGCCTGTCTAGCGGGGGGGCTTGGAATGAGCAGTTCTTC
TRBJ1-5 . . TRBV7-2 CASSRNPGAGNQPQHF TGTGCCAGCAGCCGTAACCCCGGGGCCGGCAATCAGCCCCAGCATTTT
TRBJ1-1 medium-sized . TRBV6-1 CASSVQRNTEAFF TGTGCCAGCAGTGTACAGAGGAACACTGAAGCTTTCTTT
TRBJ2-2 medium-sized . TRBV6-5 CASSYSKLAGGTGELFF TGTGCCAGCAGTTACTCGAAACTAGCAGGAGGAACCGGGGAGCTGTTTTTT
TRBJ2-3 medium-sized . TRBV20-1 CSASLLAQTDTQYF TGCAGTGCTAGTCTCCTAGCACAAACAGATACGCAGTATTTT
TRBJ1-1 . TRBD1 TRBV7-2 CASSLRQGDTMNTEAFF TGTGCCAGCAGCCTAAGGCAGGGGGATACGATGAACACTGAAGCTTTCTTT
TRBJ1-1 medium-sized . TRBV12-5 CASGQTGIGYTEAFF TGTGCTAGTGGCCAAACCGGAATTGGGTACACTGAAGCTTTCTTT
TRBJ2-7 medium-sized . TRBV28 CASRSATTYEQYF TGTGCCAGCAGAAGCGCGACGACCTACGAGCAGTACTTC
TRBJ2-3 few . TRBV4-2 CASSQPPRGARADTQYF TGTGCCAGCAGCCAACCCCCCCGGGGGGCAAGGGCCGATACGCAGTATTTT
TRBJ1-2 medium-sized . TRBV30 CAWAPSITNYGYTF TGTGCCTGGGCTCCCAGTATTACCAACTATGGCTACACCTTC